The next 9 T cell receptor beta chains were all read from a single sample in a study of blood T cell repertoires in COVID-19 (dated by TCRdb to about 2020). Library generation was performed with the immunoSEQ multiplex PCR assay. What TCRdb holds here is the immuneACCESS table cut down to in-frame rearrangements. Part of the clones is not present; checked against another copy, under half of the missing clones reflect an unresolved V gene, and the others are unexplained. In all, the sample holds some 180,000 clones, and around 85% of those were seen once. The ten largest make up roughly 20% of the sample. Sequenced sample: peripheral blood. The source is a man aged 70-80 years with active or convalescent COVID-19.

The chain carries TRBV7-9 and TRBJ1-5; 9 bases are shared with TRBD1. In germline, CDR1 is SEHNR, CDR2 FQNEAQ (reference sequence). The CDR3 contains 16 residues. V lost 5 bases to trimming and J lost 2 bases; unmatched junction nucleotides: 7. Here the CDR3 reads CASSPLTGGGNQPQHF. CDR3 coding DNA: TGTGCCAGCAGCCCCCTGACAGGGGGAGGCAATCAGCCCCAGCATTTT.

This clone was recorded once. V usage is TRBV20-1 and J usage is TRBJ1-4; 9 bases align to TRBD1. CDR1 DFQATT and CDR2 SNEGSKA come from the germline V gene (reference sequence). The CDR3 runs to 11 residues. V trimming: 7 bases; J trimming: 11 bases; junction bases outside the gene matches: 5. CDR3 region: CSGGDRDKLFF. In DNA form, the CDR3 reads TGCAGTGGGGGGGACAGGGACAAACTGTTTTTT.

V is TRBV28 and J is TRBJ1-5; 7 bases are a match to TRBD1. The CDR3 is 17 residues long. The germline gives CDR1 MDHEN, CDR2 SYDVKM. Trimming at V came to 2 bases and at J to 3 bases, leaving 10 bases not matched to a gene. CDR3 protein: CASSLAGGGYSNQPQHF. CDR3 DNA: TGTGCCAGCAGTTTAGCAGGGGGAGGATACTCCAATCAGCCCCAGCATTTT.

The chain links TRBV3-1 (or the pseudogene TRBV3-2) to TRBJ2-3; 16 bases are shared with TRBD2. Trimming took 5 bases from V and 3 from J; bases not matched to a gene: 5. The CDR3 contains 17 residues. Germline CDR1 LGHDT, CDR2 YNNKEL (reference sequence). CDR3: CASSSGTSGGVTDTQYF. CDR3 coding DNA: TGTGCCAGCAGCTCCGGGACTAGCGGGGGGGTGACAGATACGCAGTATTTT.

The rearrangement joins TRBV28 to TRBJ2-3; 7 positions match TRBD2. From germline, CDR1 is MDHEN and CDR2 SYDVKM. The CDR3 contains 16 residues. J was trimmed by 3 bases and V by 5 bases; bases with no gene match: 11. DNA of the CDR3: TGTGCCAGCAGTACCCCGGCGGGAGCGGGGACAGATACGCAGTATTTT. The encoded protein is CASSTPAGAGTDTQYF.

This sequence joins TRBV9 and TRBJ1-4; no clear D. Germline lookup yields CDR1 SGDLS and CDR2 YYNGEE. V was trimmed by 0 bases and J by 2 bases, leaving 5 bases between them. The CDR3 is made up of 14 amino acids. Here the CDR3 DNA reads TGTGCCAGCAGCGTAGACTGGACTAATGAAAAACTGTTTTTT. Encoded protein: CASSVDWTNEKLFF.

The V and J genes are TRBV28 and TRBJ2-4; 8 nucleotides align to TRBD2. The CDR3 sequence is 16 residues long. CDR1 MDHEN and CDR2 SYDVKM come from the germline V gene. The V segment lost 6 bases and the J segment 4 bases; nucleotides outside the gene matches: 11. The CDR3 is CASSLPGGAEKNIQYF. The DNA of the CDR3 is TGTGCCAGCAGCCTCCCCGGGGGGGCAGAGAAAAACATTCAGTACTTC.

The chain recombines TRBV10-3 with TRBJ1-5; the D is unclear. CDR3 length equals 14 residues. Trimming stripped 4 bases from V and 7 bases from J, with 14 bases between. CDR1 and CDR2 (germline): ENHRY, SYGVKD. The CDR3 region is CAISGGRSGQPQHF. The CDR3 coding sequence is TGTGCCATCAGTGGAGGAAGGAGTGGGCAGCCCCAGCATTTT.

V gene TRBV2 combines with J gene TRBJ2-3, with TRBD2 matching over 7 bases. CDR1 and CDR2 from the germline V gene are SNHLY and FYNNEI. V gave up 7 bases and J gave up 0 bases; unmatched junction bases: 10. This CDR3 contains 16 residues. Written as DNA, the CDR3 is TGTGCCAGCACCCCTCGCGGGAGCTCTAGCACAGATACGCAGTATTTT. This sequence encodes CASTPRGSSSTDTQYF. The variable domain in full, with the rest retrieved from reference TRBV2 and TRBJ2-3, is EPEVTQTPSHQVTQMGQEVILRCVPISNHLYFYWYRQILGQKVEFLVSFYNNEISEKSEIFDDQFSVERPDGSNFTLKIRSTKLEDSAMYFCASTPRGSSSTDTQYFGPGTRLTVL.